What follows is one T cell receptor beta chain and its context. Researchers ran the PCR with 60 Vbeta and 13 Jbeta primers. Some clones are missing from TCRdb's copy, which holds only in-frame ones; the method was immunoSEQ multiplex PCR. Among about 140,000 clones listed, about three quarters were seen once. The source of the sample is a study of cytomegalovirus exposure and HLA in healthy donors. Study context: An analysis done earlier identified almost 120 million unique TCR beta sequences from approximately 180 million T cells.

Per the germline V gene, CDR1 is SGHKS and CDR2 is YYEKEE (reference sequence). CDR3 length equals 15 residues. V lost 0 bases and J lost 3, with 12 bases in between. Source material: PBMCs. V is TRBV5-5 and J is TRBJ1-1; D gene uncertain. The sequence came from a human donor in good health. The CDR3 spells CASSLVYSSDTEAFF. DNA for the CDR3: TGTGCCAGCAGCTTGGTTTATTCTAGTGACACTGAAGCTTTCTTT.